A single sample gave rise to the 14 T cell receptor beta chains below, sequenced in a study of blood T cells in healthy people across ages. The use of a sample-barcoded 5' primer and a J-beta primer mix characterized a second PCR of roughly 6 to 11 cycles. TCRdb reprocessed the 5' RACE reads with MiXCR, giving one entry per CDR3 protein. The repertoire holds hundreds of thousands of distinct CDR3 sequences, with around 46% as singletons. Sample: blood. The receptor source for this set is a man aged 25-45 years in good health.

The chain is built from TRBV18 and TRBJ1-6; TRBD1 might be the D (6 bases). V gave up 4 bases and J gave up 10 bases, with 14 bases separating them. The CDR3 loop spans 14 amino acids. The V gene's germline CDR1 is KGHSH and CDR2 LQKENI. The CDR3, as DNA: TGTGCCAGCTCACAATCAGGGGAAGGGTCACCCCTCCACTTT. It codes for CASSQSGEGSPLHF.

As to this clonotype: One junction end does not reproduce the germline sequence, and a read error may be involved. This chain connects TRBV7-2 to TRBJ1-2; D is uncertain. CDR1 SGHTA and CDR2 FQGNSA come from the germline V gene. The CDR3 runs to 14 residues. The CDR3 reads CASSFEGLNHGYTF. The CDR3 bases are TGTGCCAGCAGCTTTGAGGGCCTTAACCATGGCTACACCTTC.

The DNA for the CDR3 is TGCGCCAGCAAGGAGGGCGTCGGCACCGGGGAGCTGTTTTTT. Translating it yields CASKEGVGTGELFF. V gene TRBV5-1 combines with J gene TRBJ2-2, with a weak D call TRBD2 (6 bases). This CDR3 has 14 amino acids. V lost 6 bases, J lost 4 bases, and 13 bases lay in between. Germline-derived CDR1 and CDR2 are SGHRS and YFSETQ.

V and J are TRBV7-8 and TRBJ2-6; TRBD2 matches at 13 bases. V gave up 1 base and J gave up 2 bases; unmatched junction bases: 8. The CDR3 contains 20 residues. Germline values: CDR1 SGHVS, CDR2 FQNEAQ. CDR3 sequence reads: CASSLEPPGTSGAGANVLTF. The DNA for the CDR3 is TGTGCCAGCAGCTTAGAACCCCCCGGGACTAGCGGGGCTGGGGCCAACGTCCTGACTTTC.

The chain couples TRBV27 to TRBJ2-5; tentative D call: TRBD2 (6 bases). This CDR3 comprises 13 residues. Looked up from germline, CDR1 is MNHEY and CDR2 is SMNVEV (reference sequence). The ends were cut back, 8 bases at V and 1 base at J, with 11 bases in the middle. The CDR3 nucleotides are TGTGCCAGCGGAAGGGACTTCCAAGAGACCCAGTACTTC. Translating gives CASGRDFQETQYF.

The chain carries TRBV4-1 and TRBJ2-1; 7 nucleotides line up with TRBD1. J lost 7 bases, V lost 1 base, and 10 bases had no gene match. The CDR3 runs to 16 residues. Germline V CDR1 and CDR2: MGHRA, YSYEKL. This CDR3 reads CASSQGRDRVGNEQFF. The CDR3 DNA reads as TGCGCCAGCAGCCAAGGGCGAGACAGGGTTGGGAATGAGCAGTTCTTC.

The chain carries TRBV6-6 and TRBJ2-1; no reliable D call. The end of the DNA aligns better with TRBJ2-7, so the J call may be wrong. Germline V CDR1 and CDR2: MNHNY, SVGAGI (reference sequence). CDR3 length: 15 residues. CDR3 bases: TGTGCCAGCAGTGTTCAAGGTAGCTCCTACAATGAGCAGTACTTC. Its protein is CASSVQGSSYNEQYF.

The genes are TRBV2 and TRBJ1-5; TRBD1 might be the D (6 bases). Germline values: CDR1 SNHLY, CDR2 FYNNEI. V dropped 5 bases and J dropped 3 bases, with 14 bases sitting between them. CDR3 length: 15 amino acids. The CDR3 sequence: CASSPTGGHNQPQHF. The CDR3 DNA sequence: TGTGCCAGCAGTCCAACGGGGGGGCACAATCAGCCCCAGCATTTT. The full variable domain, completed using reference TRBV2 and TRBJ1-5, is EPEVTQTPSHQVTQMGQEVILRCVPISNHLYFYWYRQILGQKVEFLVSFYNNEISEKSEIFDDQFSVERPDGSNFTLKIRSTKLEDSAMYFCASSPTGGHNQPQHFGDGTRLSIL.

This clonotype was seen a few times. The chain couples TRBV4-1 to TRBJ2-1; 11 positions match TRBD2. Germline trimming cut 5 bases from V and 5 bases from J; bases unmatched to any gene: 8. The CDR3 extends over 16 amino acids. Germline lookup yields CDR1 MGHRA and CDR2 YSYEKL. CDR3 nucleotides: TGCGCCAGCAGCAGACCTAGCGGGGGGCGCGACAATGAGCAGTTCTTC. This translates into CASSRPSGGRDNEQFF.

This clonotype has just a few counts. V gene TRBV27 combines with J gene TRBJ2-7; 8 nucleotides match TRBD2. V shed 5 bases, J shed 2 bases, and the junction held 5 bases outside the gene matches. The V gene's germline CDR1 is MNHEY and CDR2 SMNVEV (reference sequence). The CDR3 runs 14 residues. The CDR3 nucleotides read TGTGCCAGCAGTACCCCGGGGGGGACCTACGAGCAGTACTTC. As protein: CASSTPGGTYEQYF.

The rearrangement uses TRBV7-9 and TRBJ1-5; the D is unclear. The ends were cut back, 4 bases at V and 3 bases at J, with 13 bases in the middle. Germline CDR1 SEHNR, CDR2 FQNEAQ (reference sequence). The CDR3 spans 15 residues. CDR3 sequence reads: CASSSAGGSNQPQHF. The CDR3 bases are TGTGCCAGCAGCTCGGCTGGCGGTTCCAATCAGCCCCAGCATTTT.

This chain links TRBV9 with TRBJ2-3, with 9 bases identical to TRBD2. Germline trimming cut 3 bases from V and 5 bases from J; bases unmatched to any gene: 13. The CDR3 length is 17 residues. Per germline, CDR1 SGDLS and CDR2 YYNGEE. This CDR3 is CASSEGVGGGVIDTQYF. DNA for the CDR3: TGTGCCAGCAGCGAGGGAGTTGGCGGGGGGGTTATAGATACGCAGTATTTT.

V is TRBV20-1 and J is TRBJ2-5; D is possibly TRBD1 (6 bases). V was clipped by 4 bases and J by 1 base, with 10 bases between them. Germline CDR1 and CDR2: DFQATT and SNEGSKA (reference sequence). The CDR3 consists of 13 residues. CDR3 sequence: CSATWGPQETQYF. In nucleotides, the CDR3 is TGCAGTGCTACGTGGGGGCCCCAAGAGACCCAGTACTTC.

V and J are TRBV5-1 and TRBJ2-5; D might be TRBD2 (7 bases). V was trimmed by 2 bases and J by 12 bases, leaving 26 bases between them. This CDR3 is built from 16 residues. Looked up from germline, CDR1 is SGHRS and CDR2 is YFSETQ. The DNA for the CDR3 is TGCGCCAGCAGCTTTAACCAACTAACGGCGGGGGCTAGAAAGTACTTC. It is translated as CASSFNQLTAGARKYF.